This entry lists 13 T cell receptor beta chains sequenced from one sample in a study of CD8+ T cells in alopecia areata. Cells pooled from cutaneous lymph nodes were sorted on CD4, CD8alpha, NKG2D, NKG2ACE and other markers. As the sequencing template, cDNA was produced by extracting RNA and reverse transcribing it. This table comes from immunoSEQ multiplex PCR, and its TCRdb copy is limited to in-frame clones, with some not included. In total the sample includes about 270,000 clones, none of them seen once. The sequenced sample was CD4+ T cells sorted from a lymph node. Every receptor here comes from a C3H/HeJ mouse with alopecia areata. Strain haplotype (MHC): H2-k.

In this sample, this clone turned up a few times. Gene names refer to mouse genes. The CDR3 is cut off 4 residues early in the read; its end comes from the germline J gene. V and J are TRBV13-2 and TRBJ2-5; 7 nucleotides match TRBD2. Germline V lookup: CDR1 NNHNN, CDR2 SYGAGS (reference sequence). After removal of 0 bases from V and 3 bases from J, the junction contained 7 bases not matched to a gene. This CDR3 has 16 residues. Incomplete CDR3 DNA: TGTGCCAGCGGTGATGCCCCAACTGGGGAACAAGAC. Residues: CASGDAPTGEQD. In full, the CDR3 is CASGDAPTGEQDTQYF.

The table lists this clone with many counts. Gene names are mouse gene names. Coverage ceases 4 residues before the CDR3 finishes, and the germline J gene fills in the end. The sample carries other DNA sequences with the same CDR3. This chain joins TRBV13-1 and TRBJ2-7; TRBD1 agrees at 8 bases. Germline CDR1 is NSHNY and CDR2 is SYGAGN. This CDR3 is 12 amino acids long. The chain's CDR3 is CASSGTGYEQYF. The sequenced CDR3 bases are TGTGCCAGCAGTGGGACAGGGTAT.

Of note for this clone: This may come from a read error, since a much larger clone is one base off. Genes here carry mouse names. The CDR3 extends 4 residues past the end of the read, so its final part is completed from the germline J gene. The chain has TRBV13-2 and TRBJ1-2; 7 bases are a match to TRBD1. The germline CDR1 and CDR2 sequences are NNHNN and SYGAGS (reference sequence). CDR3 length equals 12 residues. J gave up 0 bases and V 9 bases, and 2 bases lay outside the gene matches. The CDR3 sequence is CATGTANSDYTF. The CDR3 bases that were read are TGTGCCACCGGGACAGCAAACTCC.

This clone occurred a few times. The gene names here belong to mouse. The read gets to within 3 residues of the CDR3 end, and the germline J gene fills in the rest. The chain couples TRBV31 to TRBJ1-6; 7 bases map to TRBD1. TRBJ1-6 is noted as an ORF with a role that remains uncertain. V lost 1 base, J lost 7 bases, and 7 bases stayed unmatched. The CDR3 has 15 residues. In germline, CDR1 is GKSSPN, CDR2 SITVG. CDR3 DNA, as far as it was read: TGTGCCTGGAGTCGCGGCGCAGGGGGGAATTCGCCC. This encodes CAWSRGAGGNSP. The CDR3 in full is CAWSRGAGGNSPLYF.

Points on this clone: Gene names are mouse gene names. The CDR3 goes on 4 residues after the read ends, and that part is filled in from the germline J gene. The J gene is TRBJ2-3, the V gene TRBV13-2; 8 nucleotides line up with TRBD1. Trimming cost V 2 bases and J 2 bases; bases outside gene matches: 1. This CDR3 is 14 amino acids long. Germline V gene lookup returns CDR1 NNHNN and CDR2 SYGAGS (reference sequence). The CDR3 bases that were read are TGTGCCAGCGGTGAGACAGGGGCTGCAGAA. Its protein is CASGETGAAE. The full CDR3 reads CASGETGAAETLYF.

This clone was found a few times. The gene symbols are mouse symbols. Read coverage stops 4 residues before the CDR3 terminus; the germline J gene supplies the remainder. Distinct nucleotide sequences in the sample also encode this CDR3. The chain joins TRBV13-1 to TRBJ1-1; TRBD1 is a possible D gene (6 bases). This CDR3 region has 14 residues. The V gene's germline CDR1 is NSHNY and CDR2 SYGAGN. Between the trimmed V and J ends, which lost 4 bases and 0 bases, there was a span of 10 bases. CDR3 region: CASSPGQANTEVFF. The sequenced CDR3 bases are TGTGCCAGCAGTCCGGGACAAGCAAACACA.

This clone turned up a few times. Gene names and germline match the mouse. The CDR3 is cut off 4 residues early in the read; its end comes from the germline J gene. Within the sample, other DNA sequences also encode this same CDR3. The chain has TRBV1 and TRBJ2-1; 11 bases fit TRBD1. Germline CDR1 reads NSQYPW; CDR2 reads LRSPGD (reference sequence). J lost 3 bases, V lost 3 bases, and 1 base had no gene match. CDR3 length: 15 amino acids. This CDR3 is CTCSAGQGVYAEQFF. The DNA read from the CDR3 is TGCACCTGCAGTGCGGGACAGGGGGTCTATGCT.

Concerning this clone: Gene labels here are mouse ones. The CDR3 extends 4 residues past the end of the read, so its final part is completed from the germline J gene. This specimen includes other DNA sequences encoding the same CDR3. The chain recombines TRBV31 with TRBJ2-1; possibly TRBD2 for D (7 bases). With 0 bases removed from V and 5 bases from J, the gap between germline ends came to 11 bases. CDR3 length equals 14 residues. CDR1 and CDR2 (germline): GKSSPN, SITVG. This CDR3 reads CAWSLRGGDAEQFF. The covered CDR3 bases are TGTGCCTGGAGTCTAAGGGGGGGTGATGCT.

This clone was detected only a few times. Gene labels here are mouse ones. Read data end 4 residues before the CDR3 end; the end is taken from the germline J gene. The chain couples TRBV31 to TRBJ1-1; 7 bases match TRBD1. This CDR3 contains 14 residues. The V gene end was trimmed by 2 bases and the J gene end by 1 base; junction bases not matched to a gene: 4. Germline V gene sequence: CDR1 GKSSPN, CDR2 SITVG. CDR3 DNA, as far as it was read: TGTGCCTGGAGTTTAACAGGGGCGAACACA. Residues: CAWSLTGANT. The entire CDR3 reads CAWSLTGANTEVFF. Together with reference TRBV31 and TRBJ1-1, the CDR3 gives the full variable domain: AQTIHQWPVAEIKAVGSPLSLGCTIKGKSSPNLYWYWQATGGTLQQLFYSITVGQVESVVQLNLSASRPKDDQFILSTEKLLLSHSGFYLCAWSLTGANTEVFFGKGTRLTVV.

There are a few counts of this clone. Gene and germline names: mouse. The CDR3 extends 4 residues past the end of the read, so its final part is completed from the germline J gene. V and J are TRBV31 and TRBJ2-2; 9 bases fit TRBD1. J lost 4 bases, V lost 0 bases, and 6 bases had no gene match. The CDR3 totals 16 residues. In germline, CDR1 is GKSSPN, CDR2 SITVG. CDR3 DNA, as far as it was read: TGTGCCTGGAGTCTAGGTGGGACAGGGAGCACCGGG. Translated: CAWSLGGTGSTG. The full CDR3 reads CAWSLGGTGSTGQLYF.

This clone came up a few times. Gene names refer to mouse genes. The observed sequence ends 4 residues before the CDR3 terminus, with the missing tail filled in from the germline J gene. The J gene is TRBJ2-5, the V gene TRBV19; 7 positions agree with TRBD1. Germline V CDR1 and CDR2: FNHDT, SITEND (reference sequence). The CDR3 has 13 amino acids. J was trimmed by 2 bases and V by 6 bases; bases with no gene match: 3. CDR3 DNA, as far as it was read: TGTGCCAGCAAGGGGACAGTCCAAGAC. Protein: CASKGTVQD. The entire CDR3 protein reads CASKGTVQDTQYF.

About this clone: The gene names here belong to mouse. The read halts 4 residues ahead of the CDR3 end, with the missing end drawn from the germline J gene. The chain carries TRBV13-1 and TRBJ2-3; D not resolved. The CDR3 runs 14 residues. From germline, CDR1 is NSHNY and CDR2 SYGAGN. Trimming stripped 2 bases from V and 0 bases from J, with 7 bases between. CDR3 amino acids: CASSESTSAETLYF. CDR3 bases read: TGTGCCAGCAGTGAGTCAACTAGTGCAGAA.

Comments on this clone: These gene names are mouse names. The read terminates 4 residues ahead of where the CDR3 ends, so the germline J gene completes it. Within the sample, other DNA sequences also encode this same CDR3. This chain links TRBV13-1 with TRBJ2-7, with D possibly matching TRBD1 (6 bases). The germline gives CDR1 NSHNY, CDR2 SYGAGN. The V end was cut by 2 bases, the J end by 3 bases, with 9 bases between. The CDR3 consists of 13 residues. The CDR3 here is CASSEDRLYEQYF. The CDR3 DNA, read in part, is TGTGCCAGCAGTGAAGACAGGCTCTAT.